This record concerns one T cell receptor (beta chain) sequence. This sample was included in a study of blood T cell repertoires in COVID-19. Method: immunoSEQ multiplex PCR; TCRdb's copy keeps in-frame clones and lacks some. In the table there are nearly 250,000 clones, more than 70% of which are singletons. The V end lost 2 bases, the J end lost 2 bases, and 7 bases lay between the germline ends. This CDR3 comprises 14 residues. The germline CDR1 and CDR2 sequences are SGHTA and FQGTGA. The origin of this receptor is an elderly woman with COVID-19, enrolled during active disease. The sequenced material came from peripheral blood. The chain links TRBV7-3 to TRBJ2-1, with D perhaps matching TRBD1 (5 bases). CDR3 loop: CASSLLGAYNEQFF. The CDR3, as DNA: TGTGCCAGCAGCTTACTAGGGGCCTACAATGAGCAGTTCTTC. The full variable domain, its missing parts supplied by reference TRBV7-3 and TRBJ2-1, is GAGVSQTPSNKVTEKGKYVELRCDPISGHTALYWYRQSLGQGPEFLIYFQGTGAADDSGLPNDRFFAVRPEGSVSTLKIQRTERGDSAVYLCASSLLGAYNEQFFGPGTRLTVL.